Sequencing of this T cell receptor (beta chain) was carried out in a study of T cells after yellow fever vaccination. Overall study findings and caveats: A minor fraction of clonotypes spanned both CD4 and CD8 compartments.

UMIs were added to TCR cDNA along with a universal primer site when it was made by 5'RACE template switching. Using its own MiXCR run on the 5' RACE reads, TCRdb lists one record per CDR3 protein. This sample has approximately 160,000 distinct CDR3 sequences, with about 6.2% found just once. This clonotype appeared many times. What it binds is not known. The CDR3 runs to 15 residues. J lost 2 bases, V lost 4 bases, and 7 bases had no gene match. CDR1 SGHTA and CDR2 FQGNSA come from the germline V gene. This TCR came from a man between 18 and 29 years old who received the YFV17D yellow fever vaccine. The material sequenced was CD4+ T cells sorted from PBMCs, taken on the day of the first yellow fever vaccination. The chain uses TRBV7-2 and TRBJ2-7; 8 bases line up with TRBD2. CDR3 nucleotides: TGTGCCAGCAGCTACGCGGGGGGCCAAGCCTACGAGCAGTACTTC. Amino acid sequence: CASSYAGGQAYEQYF.